One sample yielded the 20 T cell receptor beta chains listed below, sequenced in a study of cytomegalovirus exposure and HLA in healthy donors. Primers included in the PCR were 60 Vbeta and 13 Jbeta primers. Libraries were prepared by immunoSEQ multiplex PCR; TCRdb keeps only in-frame clonotypes and omits some of them. Seen in this sample are 140,000 to 150,000 clones; the ten most common clones hold 0.96%. Material for sequencing was PBMCs. Source of these receptors: a male donor in good health and CMV-seronegative.

The gene calls are TRBV2 and TRBJ2-1, with TRBD1 matching over 11 bases. The V and J ends lost 6 bases and 9 bases, in that order; junction bases with no gene match: 7. CDR3 length equals 14 residues. The germline CDR1 and CDR2 sequences are SNHLY and FYNNEI. CDR3 in amino acids: CASRSGTGGGEQFF. The CDR3 DNA sequence: TGTGCCAGCAGATCTGGGACAGGGGGAGGTGAGCAGTTCTTC.

The chain combines TRBV6-1 with TRBJ2-7, with TRBD2 matching 10 bases. Germline CDR1 and CDR2: MNHNS and SASEGT. With 6 bases clipped from V and 7 bases from J, the junction kept 9 bases outside the gene matches. CDR3 length equals 14 residues. The CDR3 loop reads CASSASGGLKEQYF. CDR3 in DNA: TGTGCCAGCAGCGCTAGCGGGGGCTTGAAAGAGCAGTACTTC.

In nucleotides, the CDR3 is TGTGCCAGCAGCGTAGCCTTCCCGGGGACACAACGAAACACCATATATTTT. It yields the protein CASSVAFPGTQRNTIYF. The rearrangement links TRBV9 to TRBJ1-3, with D perhaps TRBD1 (6 bases). Deletions cut 0 bases from V and 5 bases from J, with 18 bases between. The CDR3 runs 17 residues. Germline V gene sequence: CDR1 SGDLS, CDR2 YYNGEE.

The chain couples TRBV5-6 to TRBJ1-2; the D is unclear. Germline CDR1 reads SGHDT; CDR2 reads YYEEEE. Trimming cost V 4 bases and J 7 bases, with 20 bases left between them. This CDR3 spans 15 amino acids. Here the CDR3 reads CASSESRTPGGGYTF. In DNA form, the CDR3 reads TGTGCCAGCAGCGAGAGCAGGACCCCGGGAGGTGGCTACACCTTC.

The chain couples TRBV6-5 to TRBJ2-7; 7 positions match TRBD1. Unmatched junction bases numbered 10, after V lost 5 bases and J lost 6 bases. CDR3 size: 14 residues. Germline CDR1 is MNHEY and CDR2 is SVGAGI. The CDR3 DNA sequence: TGTGCCAGCAGTCCGCAGACAGGGTACGGCGAGCAGTACTTC. Protein product: CASSPQTGYGEQYF.

The chain carries TRBV4-3 and TRBJ2-1; 9 positions agree with TRBD2. Germline assignment: CDR1 LGHNA and CDR2 YSLEER. The CDR3 runs to 16 residues. V was clipped by 0 bases and J by 6 bases; unmatched bases: 6. CDR3 protein: CASSQEGGGAINEQFF. Written as DNA, the CDR3 is TGCGCCAGCAGCCAAGAGGGCGGGGGGGCTATCAATGAGCAGTTCTTC.

J is TRBJ1-1 and V is TRBV30, with D maybe TRBD1 (5 bases). Germline V gene sequence: CDR1 GTSNPN, CDR2 SVGIG (reference sequence). This CDR3 is 12 amino acids long. The ends were cut back, 5 bases at V and 11 bases at J, with 18 bases in the middle. The CDR3 reads CAWEIGTPGAFF. For the CDR3, the DNA is TGTGCCTGGGAGATCGGGACTCCCGGGGCTTTCTTT.

V is TRBV27 and J is TRBJ2-7; 14 nucleotides line up with TRBD2. V gave up 0 bases and J gave up 7 bases; unmatched junction bases: 5. CDR1 is MNHEY, CDR2 SMNVEV, per germline (reference sequence). The CDR3 consists of 16 residues. In DNA form, the CDR3 reads TGTGCCAGCAGTTTATCGGGACTAGCGGGAGAGGTAGAGCAGTACTTC. Residues: CASSLSGLAGEVEQYF.

The V call is TRBV30, the J call TRBJ1-1, with D possibly matching TRBD1 (5 bases). This CDR3 region has 13 residues. The germline V and J ends were trimmed by 8 bases and 1 base, with 14 bases remaining between them. Germline-derived CDR1 and CDR2 are GTSNPN and SVGIG (reference sequence). CDR3 protein: CARAGEGNTEAFF. CDR3 coding DNA: TGTGCCCGTGCGGGGGAGGGGAACACTGAAGCTTTCTTT.

The V call is TRBV5-1, the J call TRBJ1-1; tentatively, D is TRBD1 (5 bases). Per the germline V gene, CDR1 is SGHRS and CDR2 is YFSETQ. This CDR3 comprises 14 residues. The ends were cut back, 0 bases at V and 5 bases at J, with 11 bases in the middle. CDR3 DNA: TGCGCCAGCAGCTTGGTAGCAGGGAATACTGAAGCTTTCTTT. Translated: CASSLVAGNTEAFF.

This chain links TRBV5-1 with TRBJ2-7, with D perhaps matching TRBD2 (5 bases). V lost 0 bases to trimming and J lost 6 bases, with 13 bases between them. CDR3 length: 14 amino acids. Germline loops: CDR1 SGHRS, CDR2 YFSETQ. Written as DNA, the CDR3 is TGCGCCAGCAGCTTGGACGGGGAGTCGGGCGAGCAGTACTTC. Translated: CASSLDGESGEQYF.

In regard to this clone: Other DNA sequences in this sample translate to the same CDR3. This chain joins TRBV30 and TRBJ1-2; possibly TRBD1 for D (6 bases). CDR1 is GTSNPN, CDR2 SVGIG, per germline (reference sequence). Trimming pared 2 bases from V and 4 bases from J, leaving 11 bases between. This CDR3 has 13 amino acids. The CDR3 is CAWSLQGGYGYTF. CDR3 nucleotides: TGTGCCTGGAGTCTACAGGGCGGCTATGGCTACACCTTC.

The chain uses TRBV7-2 and TRBJ1-6; the match to TRBD1 covers 7 bases. The CDR3 length is 15 residues. J was trimmed by 10 bases and V by 1 base; bases with no gene match: 7. Germline V lookup: CDR1 SGHTA, CDR2 FQGNSA. DNA for the CDR3: TGTGCCAGCAGCTTAGAGGGGGCAGTTGGATCACCCCTCCACTTT. Protein: CASSLEGAVGSPLHF.

The CDR3 sequence: CASSIDRARGYGYTF. The CDR3 nucleotides read TGTGCCAGTAGTATAGATCGCGCCAGGGGCTATGGCTACACCTTC. The chain couples TRBV19 to TRBJ1-2; possibly TRBD1 for D (6 bases). V was clipped by 0 bases and J by 4 bases, with 12 bases between them. The germline CDR1 and CDR2 sequences are LNHDA and SQIVND (reference sequence). The CDR3 contains 15 residues.

The chain links TRBV5-1 to TRBJ2-3; 9 bases match TRBD2. The CDR3 length is 16 residues. Germline V gene data show CDR1 as SGHRS and CDR2 as YFSETQ. J lost 6 bases, V lost 2 bases, and 10 bases had no gene match. The CDR3 here is CASSFGLAGPADTQYF. In nucleotides, the CDR3 is TGCGCCAGCAGCTTTGGTCTAGCGGGACCGGCCGATACGCAGTATTTT.

The gene calls are TRBV4-1 and TRBJ2-2; a possible D gene is TRBD2 (5 bases). V was pared by 0 bases and J by 2 bases, with 13 bases between. The germline V gene encodes CDR1 MGHRA and CDR2 YSYEKL. The CDR3 is 17 amino acids. CDR3 coding DNA: TGCGCCAGCAGCCAAGATCGGGAACAGAGTAACACCGGGGAGCTGTTTTTT. This sequence encodes CASSQDREQSNTGELFF.

The rearrangement links TRBV7-9 to TRBJ2-5; TRBD1 might be the D (6 bases). V was shortened by 5 bases and J by 1 base, with 11 bases between the two germline ends. Germline lookup yields CDR1 SEHNR and CDR2 FQNEAQ (reference sequence). This CDR3 is 14 amino acids long. The CDR3 region has the DNA TGTGCCAGCAGCCTGGACAGTTTCCAAGAGACCCAGTACTTC. Translation gives CASSLDSFQETQYF.

The genes are TRBV11-2 and TRBJ2-5, with 14 bases aligning to TRBD2. There are 18 residues in the CDR3. Losses at the gene ends were 5 bases for V and 5 bases for J; bases not matched to a gene: 13. Germline values: CDR1 SGHAT, CDR2 FQNNGV. CDR3 bases: TGTGCCAGCAGCCCCCCCCAGGGGACTAGCGGGAGAAGGGAGACCCAGTACTTC. Residues: CASSPPQGTSGRRETQYF.

The CDR3 region has the DNA TGTGCCAGCAGCCGGCAGGGAATTCAGCCCCAGCATTTT. Its translation is CASSRQGIQPQHF. This chain uses TRBV6-5 with TRBJ1-5; D may be TRBD1 (5 bases). Germline CDR1 and CDR2: MNHEY and SVGAGI. The CDR3 is 13 residues long. With 6 bases removed from V and 6 bases from J, the gap between germline ends came to 12 bases.

V is TRBV5-1 and J is TRBJ1-2; maybe TRBD1 (5 bases). V dropped 2 bases and J dropped 1 base, with 12 bases sitting between them. This CDR3 contains 15 residues. Germline V CDR1 and CDR2: SGHRS, YFSETQ. CDR3 protein: CASSLAPDSNYGYTF. The DNA for the CDR3 is TGCGCCAGCAGCTTAGCCCCTGACAGTAACTATGGCTACACCTTC.